The clone carrying this T cell receptor beta chain was seen only a few times. The antigen remains undetermined. Treatment reported: roughly 19 received Ad26.COV2.S at low or high dose, single or two shots; 5 received placebo; per-sample allocation not given. Sampling was done on day 63 after the first vaccine or placebo injection. Boston provided a donor who was an adult aged 18-55 years. The protocol was immunoSEQ multiplex PCR, while the TCRdb copy is restricted to in-frame clones and leaves out a portion. Altogether about 470,000 clones are present, about 90% being singletons, with the ten largest covering roughly 4%. This sample stems from a study of Ad26.COV2.S vaccination and SARS-CoV-2 variants. Findings and caveats of the study: Spike-specific TCR breadth was greater after Ad26.COV2.S than placebo. In TCR breadth and depth analyses, total T cell responses may have been underestimated.

Germline values: CDR1 MNHEY, CDR2 SVGAGI. Deletions cut 11 bases from V and 4 bases from J, with 21 bases between. The CDR3 length is 15 residues. The genes are TRBV6-5 and TRBJ1-5; D is ambiguous. The sample was peripheral blood, taken in a trial of Ad26.COV2.S vaccine versus placebo. The sequence was collected from a person aged 18-60 years who received the Ad26.COV2.S COVID-19 vaccine or a placebo. The CDR3 region is CARWESLVGNQPQHF. The CDR3 coding sequence is TGTGCCCGATGGGAGAGTCTCGTTGGAAATCAGCCCCAGCATTTT.